This TCR beta chain comes out of a study of regulatory T cells in long-lasting Graves disease. Many counts were recorded for this clonotype. From germline, CDR1 is DFQATT and CDR2 SNEGSKA (reference sequence). The CDR3 is 15 amino acids. Losses at the gene ends were 5 bases for V and 0 bases for J; bases not matched to a gene: 4. With iRepertoire HTBI primers and Arm-PCR of CDR3 regions, TCR beta libraries were built. Via MiXCR, TCRdb re-called the multiplex PCR reads, giving one row per CDR3 protein. The sample records about 220,000 distinct CDR3 sequences, approximately 18% being singletons. Time point specified: newly diagnosed GD, antithyroid drugs for less than 3 months. The TCR library used RNA extracted from PBMCs. Graves' disease diagnosis used American Thyroid Association guidelines. This sample was shared with a second study, whose subject was T cells in Graves' hyperthyroidism and ophthalmopathy. According to that study: Ophthalmopathy was told apart from stable hyperthyroidism by a 13 V-J model.

This TCR was recovered from a woman younger than 45 with Graves disease. The sample consisted of peripheral blood mononuclear cells (PBMCs), taken at new diagnosis, from a patient treated with antithyroid drugs. The rearrangement uses TRBV20-1 and TRBJ1-4; 9 bases are a match to TRBD1. The DNA for the CDR3 is TGCAGTGCTGAAAGGACAGGGGCAACTAATGAAAAACTGTTTTTT. Amino acid sequence: CSAERTGATNEKLFF.